This paragraph covers one T cell receptor beta chain sequence. A universal primer site came from template switching; cDNA carried unique molecular identifiers. One entry per CDR3 protein results from TCRdb running MiXCR on the 5' RACE reads. In the table there are approximately 220,000 distinct CDR3 sequences, around 6.8% of which are singletons. The record originates from a study of identical twins. Deletions cut 6 bases from V and 4 bases from J, with 7 bases between. CDR3 length equals 12 residues. In germline, CDR1 is SGHTA, CDR2 FQGNSA. The sample also formed part of further work on yellow fever vaccine responses in identical twins.

Sequenced input: memory (CD45RO+) T cells sorted from blood. This TCR came from a woman under 30 in good health. The chain employs TRBV7-2 and TRBJ2-1, with unresolved D. The CDR3 DNA reads TGTGCCAGCAGGGCTAGGTACAATGAGCAGTTCTTC. Encoded protein: CASRARYNEQFF.